This TCR beta chain was captured by sequencing in a study of cytomegalovirus exposure and HLA in healthy donors. With respect to this clone: Its antigen remains unknown.

J was trimmed by 6 bases and V by 2 bases; bases with no gene match: 12. The CDR3 has 17 amino acids. Germline-derived CDR1 and CDR2 are MNHEY and SMNVEV (reference sequence). The donors belonged to the approximately 130-subject validation cohort, separate from the approximately 670-subject first cohort. Only in-frame clones appear in the TCRdb table, and some are missing; sequencing was by immunoSEQ multiplex PCR. The sample lists tens of thousands of clones, 93% occurring once. Regarding the study as a whole: Among TCR sequences, most were rare, though some public TCRs appeared in many donors. CMV antigen specificity of a few CMV-associated chains was confirmed in vitro.

V gene TRBV27 combines with J gene TRBJ1-5; TRBD1 matches 8 bases. The sequenced sample consisted of PBMCs. The sequence derives from a woman between 25 and 40 years old in good health and CMV-seronegative. CDR3 in amino acids: CASSLGASGTGGQPQHF. CDR3 nucleotide sequence: TGTGCCAGCAGTTTAGGGGCTTCCGGGACAGGTGGTCAGCCCCAGCATTTT.